This T cell receptor beta chain is from a study of spatial heterogeneity in lung cancer. TCRdb redid the calling of the 5' RACE reads with MiXCR, one entry per CDR3 protein. The sample holds tens of thousands of distinct CDR3 sequences, 10% to 15% seen once. This clonotype was counted at least ten times. Time point described: sample taken at primary tumor resection. Whole RNA from tumor, nontumor lung or frozen PBMC was sequenced unsorted. V lost 1 base, J lost 1 base, and 5 bases lay in between. CDR3 length: 14 residues. This rearrangement joins TRBV12-3 or TRBV12-4 to TRBJ1-5; no definite D call. The sequenced sample was PBMCs, obtained at surgery. This sequence was found in a male donor with early-stage non-small cell lung cancer. CDR3 loop: CASSLVGSNQPQHF. Here the CDR3 DNA reads TGTGCCAGCAGTTTAGTGGGCAGCAATCAGCCCCAGCATTTT.